Sequencing of this TCR beta chain was carried out in a study of blood T cell repertoires in COVID-19. The V end lost 5 bases, the J end lost 5 bases, and 9 bases lay between the germline ends. Germline CDR1 is MNHEY and CDR2 is SVGEGT. The CDR3 length is 12 residues. Using immunoSEQ multiplex PCR, the repertoire was profiled, and TCRdb retains in-frame clones only, with some absent. The sample lists a few hundred thousand clones, roughly 87% occurring once. The study recruited people aged roughly 18 to 95 years across roughly 23 US areas. Two negative PCRs, clearance, or symptom resolution characterized the recovered Cohort 3 donors. This clone was found once.

V and J are TRBV6-2 or TRBV6-3 and TRBJ1-2; D is uncertain. The origin of this receptor is a woman under 30 who had recovered from COVID-19. The sample was PBMCs or T cells enriched from blood (not recorded which). CDR3 bases: TGTGCCAGCAGTCGGGTAACTTATGGCTACACCTTC. Protein: CASSRVTYGYTF.